This T cell receptor beta chain derives from a study of cytomegalovirus exposure and HLA in healthy donors. Per germline, CDR1 LNHDA and CDR2 SQIVND (reference sequence). This CDR3 has 18 amino acids. The J segment lost 6 bases and the V segment lost 3 bases, leaving 18 bases of the junction unmatched. With 60 Vbeta and 13 Jbeta primers, the PCR was carried out. Here immunoSEQ multiplex PCR was the method, and the copy in TCRdb shows in-frame clones only, minus some. The data show under 150,000 clones, with 78% seen just once and 1.5% held by the top ten. The chain carries TRBV19 and TRBJ2-7; TRBD2 matches at 9 bases. Specimen: PBMCs. The TCR sequence derives from a woman aged 18-30 years in good health and CMV-seronegative. CDR3 region: CASSIQWREGGFAVEQYF. The CDR3 DNA reads as TGTGCCAGTAGTATTCAGTGGCGGGAGGGCGGCTTCGCGGTCGAGCAGTACTTC.